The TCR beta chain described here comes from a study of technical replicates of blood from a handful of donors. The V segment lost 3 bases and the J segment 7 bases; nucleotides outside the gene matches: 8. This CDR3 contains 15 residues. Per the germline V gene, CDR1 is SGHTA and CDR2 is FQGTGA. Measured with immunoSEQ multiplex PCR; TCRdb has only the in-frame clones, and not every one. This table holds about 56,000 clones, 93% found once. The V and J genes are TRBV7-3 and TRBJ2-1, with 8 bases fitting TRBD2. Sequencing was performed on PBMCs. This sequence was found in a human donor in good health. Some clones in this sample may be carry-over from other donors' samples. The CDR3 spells CASSFSRGGGNEQFF. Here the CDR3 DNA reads TGTGCCAGCAGCTTCTCCAGGGGCGGGGGGAATGAGCAGTTCTTC. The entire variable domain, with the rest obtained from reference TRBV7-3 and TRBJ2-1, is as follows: GAGVSQTPSNKVTEKGKYVELRCDPISGHTALYWYRQSLGQGPEFLIYFQGTGAADDSGLPNDRFFAVRPEGSVSTLKIQRTERGDSAVYLCASSFSRGGGNEQFFGPGTRLTVL.